The clone carrying this T cell receptor (beta chain) was seen just once. Its antigen is currently unknown. The donors, nominally healthy at sampling, likely had unrecorded immune exposures. From germline, CDR1 is LNHDA and CDR2 SQIVND (reference sequence). V was trimmed by 3 bases and J by 4 bases, leaving 4 bases between them. The CDR3 loop spans 12 amino acids. The data are from a study of cytomegalovirus exposure and HLA in healthy donors. Both 60 Vbeta primers and 13 Jbeta primers went into the PCR. The table came from immunoSEQ multiplex PCR; TCRdb's copy has only in-frame clones and leaves some out. The sample has approximately 97,000 clones, around 57% seen once. Study-level findings and limits: The authors later linked a missense DCLRE1C variant to TCR beta V- and J-gene trimming.

This TCR derives from a human donor in good health. The rearrangement joins TRBV19 to TRBJ1-3; D remains unclear. What was sequenced was PBMCs. CDR3 region: CASSIAGNTIYF. The CDR3 DNA is TGTGCCAGTAGTATCGCGGGAAACACCATATATTTT. The full variable domain, in which reference TRBV19 and TRBJ1-3 provide the parts outside the CDR3, is DGGITQSPKYLFRKEGQNVTLSCEQNLNHDAMYWYRQDPGQGLRLIYYSQIVNDFQKGDIAEGYSVSREKKESFPLTVTSAQKNPTAFYLCASSIAGNTIYFGEGSWLTVV.